The entry below gives a single TCR beta chain sequence along with its context. The antigen is unknown. This CDR3 region has 13 residues. With V trimmed by 6 bases and J by 6 bases, 9 bases remained unmatched. Germline-derived CDR1 and CDR2 are SQVTM and ANQGSEA. This specimen belongs to a study of Ad26.COV2.S vaccination and SARS-CoV-2 variants. Background on the study: The authors gave Ad26.COV2.S intramuscularly, either once or twice 56 days apart. Study-wide points: Responses of spike-specific T cells (both CD8+ and CD4+) reportedly showed substantial breadth after vaccination. Vaccine recipients surpassed placebo recipients in spike-specific TCR breadth.

Treatment described: roughly 19 received Ad26.COV2.S at low or high dose, single or two shots; about 5 received placebo; per-sample allocation not given. Day 63 after the first injection of vaccine or placebo was the sampling time. In Boston, an adult donor aged 18-55 years took part. Here immunoSEQ multiplex PCR was the method, and the copy in TCRdb shows in-frame clones only, minus some. In the table there are approximately 480,000 clones, 87% of which are singletons. This rearrangement joins TRBV29-1 to TRBJ2-7, with TRBD1 matching over 9 bases. This material consisted of peripheral blood, taken in a trial of Ad26.COV2.S vaccine versus placebo. The TCR comes from a person between 18 and 60 years old who received the Ad26.COV2.S COVID-19 vaccine or a placebo. The CDR3 loop reads CSVASGTGSEQYF. Here the CDR3 DNA reads TGCAGCGTGGCCTCTGGGACAGGGAGCGAGCAGTACTTC.